This is a list of T cell receptor beta chains from one sample in a study of T-cell reconstitution after alpha-beta-depleted transplantation in children. Via MiXCR, TCRdb re-called the PCR reads, giving one row per CDR3 protein. The profile shows about 8,300 distinct CDR3 sequences, 17% of them singletons. The sample consisted of PBMCs, mostly from graft donor cells, taken 60 days after TCRalphabeta/CD19-depleted stem cell transplant. These receptors were obtained from a girl less than two years old who had a stem cell transplant for combined immunodeficiency, so the T cells may come from the graft donor. Both conserved end residues are part of each CDR3. The D gene is left open where the match is weak. Size tells how often a clone was seen (once, few, many) or the class of an expanded clone, and some rows leave it out.

V gene: TRBV7-2; J gene: TRBJ1-5; D gene: TRBD1; clone size: few; CDR3 length: 13; CDR3 DNA: TGTGCCAGCAGCTTCGACAGGGGGCAGCCCCAGCATTTT; CDR3 protein: CASSFDRGQPQHF
V gene: TRBV20-1; J gene: TRBJ2-3; D gene: TRBD2; clone size: many; CDR3 length: 16; CDR3 DNA: TGCAGTGCTAGAGAGTCGGTGGGAGGGAACACAGATACGCAGTATTTT; CDR3 protein: CSARESVGGNTDTQYF
V gene: TRBV15; J gene: TRBJ2-7; D gene: NA; clone size: NA; CDR3 length: 13; CDR3 DNA: TGTGCCACCAGCAGAGACCTCTCCTACTTGGATAACTTC; CDR3 protein: CATSRDLSYLDNF
V gene: TRBV5-1; J gene: TRBJ1-6; D gene: NA; clone size: NA; CDR3 length: 16; CDR3 DNA: TGCGCCAGCAGCTTAACCCCCGGGACACCGGTTTTAACCCTCCACTTT; CDR3 protein: CASSLTPGTPVLTLHF
V gene: TRBV10-3; J gene: TRBJ2-7; D gene: NA; clone size: few; CDR3 length: 11; CDR3 DNA: TGTGCCATCAGTGACGGATACGAGCAGTACTTC; CDR3 protein: CAISDGYEQYF
V gene: TRBV15; J gene: TRBJ2-7; D gene: NA; clone size: many; CDR3 length: 17; CDR3 DNA: TGTGCCACCAGCAGAGATAGTCCCCCTAGCAGGGGCTACGAGCAGTACTTC; CDR3 protein: CATSRDSPPSRGYEQYF
V gene: TRBV20-1; J gene: TRBJ2-5; D gene: TRBD2; clone size: many; CDR3 length: 18; CDR3 DNA: TGCAGTGCCAGAGGACTAGCGGGGCCGATTAGGTGGCAAGAGACCCAGTACTTC; CDR3 protein: CSARGLAGPIRWQETQYF
V gene: TRBV6-1; J gene: TRBJ1-6; D gene: NA; clone size: few; CDR3 length: 15; CDR3 DNA: TGTGCCAGCTCCCGTCGGACACCCACTAATTCACCCCTCCACTTT; CDR3 protein: CASSRRTPTNSPLHF
V gene: TRBV5-6; J gene: TRBJ2-1; D gene: TRBD1; clone size: many; CDR3 length: 15; CDR3 DNA: TGTGCCAGCAGCCCCGGACAGGTCTCCTACAATGAGCAGTTCTTC; CDR3 protein: CASSPGQVSYNEQFF
V gene: TRBV5-1; J gene: TRBJ2-7; D gene: NA; clone size: once; CDR3 length: 11; CDR3 DNA: TGCGCCAGCAGCTTGACCGGCGAGCAGTACTTC; CDR3 protein: CASSLTGEQYF
V gene: TRBV24-1; J gene: TRBJ2-7; D gene: NA; clone size: few; CDR3 length: 14; CDR3 DNA: TGTGCCACCAGTAGGGCTAGCGCAGCAGAAGAGCAGTACTTC; CDR3 protein: CATSRASAAEEQYF
V gene: TRBV7-3; J gene: TRBJ2-1; D gene: NA; clone size: few; CDR3 length: 16; CDR3 DNA: TGTGCCAGCAGCTTTTCTAGCCGGGTCTCCTACAATGAGCAGTTCTTC; CDR3 protein: CASSFSSRVSYNEQFF
V gene: TRBV24-1; J gene: TRBJ2-7; D gene: NA; clone size: many; CDR3 length: 13; CDR3 DNA: TGTGCCACCAGTGAGGGGGCAGGGAGCGAGCAGTACTTC; CDR3 protein: CATSEGAGSEQYF
V gene: TRBV12-3/TRBV12-4; J gene: TRBJ2-6; D gene: NA; clone size: NA; CDR3 length: 17; CDR3 DNA: TGTGCCAGCAGTCAGATACTACTGAGCTCTGGGGCCAACGTCCTGACTTTC; CDR3 protein: CASSQILLSSGANVLTF
V gene: TRBV4-2; J gene: TRBJ2-3; D gene: TRBD1; clone size: many; CDR3 length: 14; CDR3 DNA: TGTGCCAGCAGCCAAGATGACAGGGTTGATACGCAGTATTTT; CDR3 protein: CASSQDDRVDTQYF
V gene: TRBV29-1; J gene: TRBJ2-2; D gene: NA; clone size: many; CDR3 length: 13; CDR3 DNA: TGCAGCGTTGTCACACATCCGTATGGGGAGCTGTTTTTT; CDR3 protein: CSVVTHPYGELFF
V gene: TRBV20-1; J gene: TRBJ2-4; D gene: NA; clone size: NA; CDR3 length: 13; CDR3 DNA: TGCAGTGCTCCCGTACTAGCCAAAAACATTCAGTACTTC; CDR3 protein: CSAPVLAKNIQYF
V gene: TRBV10-3; J gene: TRBJ2-7; D gene: NA; clone size: NA; CDR3 length: 15; CDR3 DNA: TGTGCCGGAAGTTACGGACTGCGGACGACATACGAGCAGTACTTC; CDR3 protein: CAGSYGLRTTYEQYF
V gene: TRBV5-6; J gene: TRBJ2-7; D gene: TRBD2; clone size: NA; CDR3 length: 14; CDR3 DNA: TGTGCCAGCAGCTTGACGCGGGGGAGCTACGAGCAGTACTTC; CDR3 protein: CASSLTRGSYEQYF
V gene: TRBV12-3/TRBV12-4; J gene: TRBJ2-7; D gene: NA; clone size: many; CDR3 length: 12; CDR3 DNA: TGTGCCAGCAGTTTCCCGACAGGAGGGCAGTACTTC; CDR3 protein: CASSFPTGGQYF